This T cell receptor (beta chain) originates from a study of blood T cell repertoires in COVID-19. In the study overall: The United States, Italy and Spain provided the acute and convalescent COVID-19 samples.

Original processing notes: Quantification of nucleated cells was approximated via reference gene primer amplification. Using immunoSEQ multiplex PCR, the repertoire was profiled, and TCRdb retains in-frame clones only, with some absent. The DNA was the basis for D and trimming; V, J and clone size are from that table. The sample yields 55,000 to 85,000 clones, about 80% seen once. Material: peripheral blood. The sequence derives from a man between 60 and 70 years old with active or convalescent COVID-19.

The CDR3 sequence: CASSVDRAEETQYF. CDR3 nucleotides: TGTGCCAGCAGTGTCGACAGGGCCGAAGAGACCCAGTACTTC. V usage is TRBV2 and J usage is TRBJ2-5, with TRBD1 matching over 7 bases. The CDR3 has 14 residues. Losses at the gene ends were 4 bases for V and 3 bases for J; bases not matched to a gene: 5. Germline values: CDR1 SNHLY, CDR2 FYNNEI.